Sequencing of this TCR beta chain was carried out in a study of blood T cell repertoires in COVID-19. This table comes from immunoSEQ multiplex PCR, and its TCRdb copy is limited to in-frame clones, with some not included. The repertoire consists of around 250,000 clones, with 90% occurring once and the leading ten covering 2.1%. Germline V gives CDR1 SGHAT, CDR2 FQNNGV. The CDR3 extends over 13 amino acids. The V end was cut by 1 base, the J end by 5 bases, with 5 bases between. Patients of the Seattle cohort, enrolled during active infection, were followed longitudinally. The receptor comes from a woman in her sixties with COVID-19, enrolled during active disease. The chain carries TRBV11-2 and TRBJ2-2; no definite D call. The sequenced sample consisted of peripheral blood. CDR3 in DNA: TGTGCCAGCAGCTTAGTGCGTACCGGGGAGCTGTTTTTT. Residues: CASSLVRTGELFF.